This TCR beta chain was identified during a study of T cell clonality in common variable immunodeficiency. Study outcomes and limitations: The cause of increased CVID clonality remains unclear without subpopulation sequencing. Patient heterogeneity in the CVID cohort limited correlations between repertoire features and clinical complications. TCRbeta clonality was increased in CVID versus healthy controls.

Clones were read by immunoSEQ multiplex PCR, and TCRdb kept only the in-frame ones, dropping some. The table lists about 42,000 clones, with no singletons. Germline values: CDR1 DFQATT, CDR2 SNEGSKA (reference sequence). The CDR3 has 18 amino acids. V was clipped by 0 bases and J by 0 bases; unmatched bases: 11. This clone has ten or more counts. Antigen unknown. Coverage ceases 3 residues before the CDR3 finishes, and the germline J gene fills in the end. The same CDR3 is also encoded by other DNA sequences in this sample. Both groups were predominantly of Caucasian heritage. This sequence was found in a person aged 18 to 75 in good health. Sequencing used peripheral blood mononuclear cells. This chain connects TRBV20-1 to TRBJ1-3; 7 bases are a match to TRBD1. The CDR3 sequence is CSARDGGQLALSGNTIYF. Incomplete CDR3 DNA: TGCAGTGCTAGAGATGGGGGACAGCTCGCTCTCTCTGGAAACACC.